The subject of this entry is one T cell receptor beta chain. Its antigen is as yet unknown. This sample is part of a study of siplizumab effects on memory and regulatory T cells. Study-wide results and limits: Among alloreactive clones, only a minor fraction mapped to unstimulated subsets. Naive T cells were seen as more diverse than memory cells and as major alloresponse contributors. An assignable naive or memory phenotype was lacking in roughly 80-97% of proliferating CD4+ or CD8+ clones.

Repertoires were generated with immunoSEQ multiplex PCR, while TCRdb's copy carries only in-frame clones and drops some. The table lists about 87,000 clones, approximately 90% of them singletons. The ends were cut back, 4 bases at V and 7 bases at J, with 8 bases in the middle. The CDR3 sequence is 12 residues long. Germline-derived CDR1 and CDR2 are LNHDA and SQIVND (reference sequence). The sample taken for sequencing was CD4+ T cells sorted from blood. The chain couples TRBV19 to TRBJ1-5; no definite D call. The sequence came from a human donor in good health. CDR3: CASSKGRQPQHF. In nucleotides, the CDR3 is TGTGCCAGTAGTAAGGGCAGGCAGCCCCAGCATTTT.